The rows below give T cell receptor beta chains drawn from one sample of a study of cytomegalovirus exposure and HLA in healthy donors. The assay was immunoSEQ multiplex PCR, and TCRdb's table has in-frame clones only and misses some. The repertoire holds a few hundred thousand clones, with 80% to 85% as singletons. Sequencing was carried out using PBMCs. All receptors derive from a woman in her 30s in good health and CMV-seropositive. CDR3s include the opening cysteine and the closing phenylalanine or tryptophan.

j_call	v_call	cdr3_aa
TRBJ2-7	TRBV5-1	CASSLVAGGNEQYF
TRBJ2-7	TRBV13	CASSSGLSGEQYF
TRBJ1-1	TRBV2	CASIGQGVTEAFF
TRBJ2-7	TRBV30	CAWSAGTATYEQYF
TRBJ2-7	TRBV19	CASSHGTGGSYEQYF
TRBJ2-1	TRBV30	CAWKGAAQFF
TRBJ2-3	TRBV2	CASSERGISTDTQYF
TRBJ1-1	TRBV29-1	CSVSGGQARTEAFF
TRBJ1-3	TRBV25-1	CASSELQGGSGNTIYF
TRBJ1-1	TRBV7-2	CASTTFRGAFF
TRBJ2-5	TRBV5-1	CASSFRDSQETQYF
TRBJ2-7	TRBV18	CASSSAGSGEQYF
TRBJ2-5	TRBV6-5	CASSYGSGRETQYF
TRBJ1-2	TRBV5-1	CASSAGTVRGGYTF
TRBJ1-1	TRBV7-9	CASSRGQGDTEAFF
TRBJ2-1	TRBV6-1	CASRRAGEYEQFF
TRBJ1-5	TRBV27	CASSLSGDGQPQHF
TRBJ1-1	TRBV6-5	CASSDYMNTEAFF
TRBJ2-7	TRBV27	CASSFLSSGYEQYF
TRBJ1-1	TRBV4-1	CASSQKGSPIPEAFF
TRBJ2-5	TRBV4-3	CASSQDKGQEETQYF
TRBJ2-5	TRBV5-1	CASSLLPTSGRKETQYF
TRBJ2-2	TRBV7-6	CASRRGTSGRRGQGENTGELFF
TRBJ1-2	TRBV25-1	CASSDLQGDNYGYTF
TRBJ2-5	TRBV7-9	CASSLPWRGRETQYF
TRBJ1-4	TRBV4-1	CASSYRRNTNEKLFF
TRBJ1-2	TRBV18	CASSSVLQGYTF
TRBJ2-7	TRBV5-1	CASSFQDEQYF
TRBJ2-3	TRBV29-1	CSVKQGASTDTQYF
TRBJ1-4	TRBV6-5	CASSSQGLKNEKLFF
TRBJ2-5	TRBV5-1	CASSLEFGSQETQYF
TRBJ2-2	TRBV30	CAWSVRSSGSWTGELFF
TRBJ1-1	TRBV28	CASSFHENTEAFF
TRBJ1-2	TRBV18	CASSPARQGNYGYTF
TRBJ2-7	TRBV6-5	CASSLNNEQYF
TRBJ2-7	TRBV6-5	CASSYSVQGATYEQYF
TRBJ1-5	TRBV28	CASSLGGAGQPQHF
TRBJ1-5	TRBV30	CAWSDMRAGNQPQHF
TRBJ2-7	TRBV11-1	CASTRGTPSYEQYF
TRBJ2-7	TRBV30	CAWGGVGLNYEQYF
TRBJ2-2	TRBV27	CASSLLPGELFF
TRBJ1-1	TRBV27	CASSSRDREAFF
TRBJ2-7	TRBV4-1	CASSQESDYEQYF
TRBJ1-2	TRBV11-2	CASSPRFFGSLNYGYTF
TRBJ2-3	TRBV4-2	CASSTPVAGGTDTQYF
TRBJ2-5	TRBV30	CAWSELAGETQYF
TRBJ1-1	TRBV19	CASSILRQTMNTEAFF
TRBJ1-1	TRBV29-1	CSVVPTLNTEAFF
TRBJ1-1	TRBV28	CASTLDRGYTEAFF
TRBJ2-7	TRBV4-1	CASSQGVSGVGYEQYF